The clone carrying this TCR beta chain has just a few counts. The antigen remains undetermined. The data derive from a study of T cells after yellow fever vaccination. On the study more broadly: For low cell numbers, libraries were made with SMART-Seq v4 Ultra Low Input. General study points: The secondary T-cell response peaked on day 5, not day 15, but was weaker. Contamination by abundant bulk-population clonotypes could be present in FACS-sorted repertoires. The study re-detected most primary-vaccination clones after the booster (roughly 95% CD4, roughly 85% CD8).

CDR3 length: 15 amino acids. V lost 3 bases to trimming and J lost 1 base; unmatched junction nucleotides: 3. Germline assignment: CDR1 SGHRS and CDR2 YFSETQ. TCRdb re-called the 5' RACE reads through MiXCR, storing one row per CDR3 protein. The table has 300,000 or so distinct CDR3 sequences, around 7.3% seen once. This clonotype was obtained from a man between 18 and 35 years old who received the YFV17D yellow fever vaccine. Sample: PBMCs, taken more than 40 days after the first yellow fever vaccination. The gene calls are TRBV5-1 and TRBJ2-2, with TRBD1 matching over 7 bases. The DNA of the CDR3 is TGCGCCAGCAGCTGGGACAGAGTGAACACCGGGGAGCTGTTTTTT. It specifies CASSWDRVNTGELFF.